Reported below is one T cell receptor (beta chain). Antigen specificity is unknown. The sample comes from a study of cytomegalovirus exposure and HLA in healthy donors. Notes on the study in general: As a later analysis showed, a missense DCLRE1C variant was linked to trimming of TCR beta V- and J-genes. An assumption of roughly uniform sequencing depth across donors underlay the presence/absence analyses.

V lost 0 bases to trimming and J lost 3 bases; unmatched junction nucleotides: 0. CDR3 length equals 14 residues. Germline V CDR1 and CDR2: SGHRS, YFSETQ. Amplification used 60 Vbeta primers and 13 Jbeta primers. Clones were read by immunoSEQ multiplex PCR, and TCRdb kept only the in-frame ones, dropping some. The sample lists a few hundred thousand clones; over 75% were seen once. V gene TRBV5-1 combines with J gene TRBJ1-2, with TRBD1 matching over 9 bases. The receptor comes from a girl aged 2 to 9 in good health and CMV-seronegative. Input material: PBMCs. Here the CDR3 reads CASSLGTGDYGYTF. Written as DNA, the CDR3 is TGCGCCAGCAGCTTGGGGACAGGGGACTATGGCTACACCTTC.